These 5 T cell receptor beta chains share one sample of origin, sequenced in a study of graft-versus-host responses after intestinal transplantation. The table came from immunoSEQ multiplex PCR; TCRdb's copy has only in-frame clones and leaves some out. The sample includes tens of thousands of clones, around 83% of them seen just once. For these receptors, no antigen is known. The sequencing used unstimulated CD8+ T cells sorted from spleen or lymph node cells, collected before intestinal transplant. These receptor sequences come from a human donor who received an intestinal transplant.

The V and J genes are TRBV5-1 and TRBJ2-5; 12 positions match TRBD2. The CDR3 loop spans 14 amino acids. After removal of 4 bases from V and 5 bases from J, the junction contained 3 bases not matched to a gene. From germline, CDR1 is SGHRS and CDR2 YFSETQ. The CDR3 loop is CASSHGTSGETQYF. The CDR3 nucleotides are TGCGCCAGCAGCCACGGGACTAGCGGGGAGACCCAGTACTTC. Filled out from reference TRBV5-1 and TRBJ2-5, the complete variable domain reads KAGVTQTPRYLIKTRGQQVTLSCSPISGHRSVSWYQQTPGQGLQFLFEYFSETQRNKGNFPGRFSGRQFSNSRSEMNVSTLELGDSALYLCASSHGTSGETQYFGPGTRLLVL.

This chain connects TRBV29-1 to TRBJ2-7; no reliable D call. CDR3 length: 11 residues. CDR1 is SQVTM and CDR2 is ANQGSEA in the germline V gene. With 3 bases removed from V and 5 bases from J, the gap between germline ends came to 8 bases. In DNA form, the CDR3 reads TGCAGCGTTGATGGGTGCGACGAGCAGTACTTC. Amino acids: CSVDGCDEQYF.

V gene TRBV27 combines with J gene TRBJ2-7; possible D gene TRBD2, 5 bases. With 5 bases removed from V and 1 base from J, the gap between germline ends came to 9 bases. Germline V gives CDR1 MNHEY, CDR2 SMNVEV (reference sequence). This CDR3 is 13 amino acids long. For the CDR3, the DNA is TGTGCCAGCAGTCCCGGGATTTCCTACGAGCAGTACTTC. Its protein product is CASSPGISYEQYF.

CDR3 coding DNA: TGTGCCAGCAGCATAAACTGGGGCGTGGCGATAGATGAGCAGTTCTTC. The encoded protein is CASSINWGVAIDEQFF. V is TRBV7-9 and J is TRBJ2-1; tentative D call: TRBD1 (5 bases). Germline CDR1 SEHNR, CDR2 FQNEAQ (reference sequence). V lost 5 bases and J 8 bases, leaving 22 bases between the germline ends. CDR3 length equals 16 residues. The full variable domain, its missing parts supplied by reference TRBV7-9 and TRBJ2-1, is DTGVSQNPRHKITKRGQNVTFRCDPISEHNRLYWYRQTLGQGPEFLTYFQNEAQLEKSRLLSDRFSAERPKGSFSTLEIQRTEQGDSAMYLCASSINWGVAIDEQFFGPGTRLTVL.

This clone was recorded only once. The V and J genes are TRBV15 and TRBJ2-1; the D gene is possibly TRBD2 (6 bases). The V gene lost 3 bases and the J gene lost 4 bases, with 13 bases spanning the gap. CDR3 length equals 15 residues. Germline-derived CDR1 and CDR2 are LNHNV and YYDKDF (reference sequence). CDR3 sequence: CATSSGGNDYNEQFF. The CDR3 coding sequence is TGTGCCACCAGCAGTGGGGGGAACGATTACAATGAGCAGTTCTTC.